This TCR beta chain stems from a study of identical twins. Whole-study findings and limits: For cord blood, abundant beta clonotypes had fewer insertions, unlike memory repertoires, which showed none. Excess sharing between twins was weaker in beta out-of-frame sequences.

Notes on this clonotype: No antigen is known for it.

This CDR3 region has 15 residues. CDR1 and CDR2 (germline): SGHTA, FQGTGA. J gave up 10 bases and V 5 bases, and 11 bases lay outside the gene matches. The donor group consisted entirely of healthy Caucasians. Each CDR3 protein gets one entry after TCRdb re-called the 5' RACE reads with MiXCR. The sample contains about 570,000 distinct CDR3 sequences, 7.5% to 10% of which appear only once. Another study also made use of these data, one on yellow fever vaccine responses in identical twins.

The chain couples TRBV7-3 to TRBJ2-1, with 10 bases that match TRBD2. The sequence derives from a woman younger than 30 in good health. The sequenced material came from PBMCs. The CDR3 loop is CASSPKAGGLGEQFF. The CDR3 DNA reads as TGTGCCAGCAGCCCTAAAGCGGGGGGGCTTGGAGAGCAGTTCTTC. The full variable domain, its missing parts supplied by reference TRBV7-3 and TRBJ2-1, is GAGVSQTPSNKVTEKGKYVELRCDPISGHTALYWYRQSLGQGPEFLIYFQGTGAADDSGLPNDRFFAVRPEGSVSTLKIQRTERGDSAVYLCASSPKAGGLGEQFFGPGTRLTVL.